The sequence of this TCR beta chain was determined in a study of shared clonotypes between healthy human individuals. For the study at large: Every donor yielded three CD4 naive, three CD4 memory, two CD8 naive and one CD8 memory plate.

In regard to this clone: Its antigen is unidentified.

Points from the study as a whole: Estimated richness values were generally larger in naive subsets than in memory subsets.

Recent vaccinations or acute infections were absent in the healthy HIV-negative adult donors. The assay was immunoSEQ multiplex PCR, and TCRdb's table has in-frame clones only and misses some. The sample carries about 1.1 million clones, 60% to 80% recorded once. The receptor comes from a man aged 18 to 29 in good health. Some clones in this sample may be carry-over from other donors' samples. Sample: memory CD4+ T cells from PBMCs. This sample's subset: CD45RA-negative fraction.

The CDR3 nucleotides are TGTGCCAGCTCACCACTTAACACGAACACTGAAGCTTTCTTT. This sequence encodes CASSPLNTNTEAFF. The V and J genes are TRBV18 and TRBJ1-1; the D is unclear. CDR3 size: 14 residues. CDR1 and CDR2 (germline): KGHSH, LQKENI. Trimming took 1 base from V and 1 from J, leaving 7 bases between them.